This TCR beta chain stems from a study of blood T cells in healthy people across ages. Researchers report isolating at least 6 million PBMCs per sample. No fewer than 6 micrograms of total RNA were isolated from every sample. The authors ran a second PCR of 7 to 11 cycles using a sample-barcoded 5' primer and a J-beta primer mix. A template-switch adaptor that had 12 random nucleotides put a tag on each cDNA molecule. Each CDR3 protein is one row after TCRdb ran MiXCR on the 5' RACE reads. The table lists more than 800,000 distinct CDR3 sequences, 25% to 35% of them singletons. The germline V gene has CDR1 SQVTM and CDR2 ANQGSEA. There are 17 residues in the CDR3.

J is TRBJ2-1 and V is TRBV29-1, with D tentatively TRBD2 (7 bases). The tail of the sequence fits TRBJ2-7 better, so the J call may be wrong. The sequencing sample was made of blood. This TCR came from a woman aged 80 or over in good health. CDR3 protein: CSVETGRWGGNYNEQYF. The CDR3 DNA reads as TGCAGCGTTGAAACGGGTCGGTGGGGGGGCAATTACAATGAGCAGTACTTC.